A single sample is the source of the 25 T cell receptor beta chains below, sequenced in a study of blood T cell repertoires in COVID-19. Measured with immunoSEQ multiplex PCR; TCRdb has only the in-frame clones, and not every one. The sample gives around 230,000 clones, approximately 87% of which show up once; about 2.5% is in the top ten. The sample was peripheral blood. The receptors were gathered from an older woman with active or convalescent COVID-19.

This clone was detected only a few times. The CDR3 here is CASSKGLEGYEQYF. CDR3 bases: TGTGCCAGCTCAAAGGGACTAGAAGGATACGAGCAGTACTTC. This chain uses TRBV18 with TRBJ2-7; 8 nucleotides match TRBD2. V shed 5 bases and J 4 bases; nucleotides not matched to a gene: 7. The germline CDR1 and CDR2 sequences are KGHSH and LQKENI. This CDR3 is 14 amino acids long.

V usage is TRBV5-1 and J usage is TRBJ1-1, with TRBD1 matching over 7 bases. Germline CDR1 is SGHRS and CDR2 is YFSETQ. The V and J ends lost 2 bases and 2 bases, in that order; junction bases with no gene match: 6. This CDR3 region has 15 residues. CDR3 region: CASSFADRVNTEAFF. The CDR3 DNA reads TGCGCCAGCAGCTTTGCCGACAGGGTTAACACTGAAGCTTTCTTT.

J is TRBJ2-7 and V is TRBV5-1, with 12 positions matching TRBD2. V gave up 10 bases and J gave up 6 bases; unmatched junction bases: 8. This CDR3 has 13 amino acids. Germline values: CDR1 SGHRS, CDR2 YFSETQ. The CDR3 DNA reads TGCGCCTCCTCTAGCGGGAGGGATCGCGAGCAGTACTTC. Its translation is CASSSGRDREQYF.

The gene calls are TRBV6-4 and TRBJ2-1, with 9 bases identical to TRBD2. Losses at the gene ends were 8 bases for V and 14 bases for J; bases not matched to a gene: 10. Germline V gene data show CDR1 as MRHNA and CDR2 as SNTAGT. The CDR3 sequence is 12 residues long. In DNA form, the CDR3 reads TGTGCCAGCTCCCCGGTGGGCGGGGGGGAGTTCTTC. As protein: CASSPVGGGEFF.

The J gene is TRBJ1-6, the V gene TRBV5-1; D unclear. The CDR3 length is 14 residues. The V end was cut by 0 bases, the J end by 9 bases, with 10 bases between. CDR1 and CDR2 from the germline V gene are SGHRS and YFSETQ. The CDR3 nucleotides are TGCGCCAGCAGCTTGGGGGGAGAGAGTTCACCCCTCCACTTT. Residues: CASSLGGESSPLHF. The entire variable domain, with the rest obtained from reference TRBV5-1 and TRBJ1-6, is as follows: KAGVTQTPRYLIKTRGQQVTLSCSPISGHRSVSWYQQTPGQGLQFLFEYFSETQRNKGNFPGRFSGRQFSNSRSEMNVSTLELGDSALYLCASSLGGESSPLHFGNGTRLTVT.

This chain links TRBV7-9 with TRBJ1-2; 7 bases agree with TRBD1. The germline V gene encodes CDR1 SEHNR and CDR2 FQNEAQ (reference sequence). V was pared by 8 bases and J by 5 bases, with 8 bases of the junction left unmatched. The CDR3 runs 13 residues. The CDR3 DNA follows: TGTGCCAGCGAATCGGGACAGAGTTATGGCTACACCTTC. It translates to CASESGQSYGYTF.

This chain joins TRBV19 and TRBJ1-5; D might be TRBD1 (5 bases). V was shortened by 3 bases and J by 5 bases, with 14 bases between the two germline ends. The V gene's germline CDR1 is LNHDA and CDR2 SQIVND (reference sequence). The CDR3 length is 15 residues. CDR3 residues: CASSIRPRGDQPQHF. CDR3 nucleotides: TGTGCCAGTAGTATCCGTCCAAGGGGTGATCAGCCCCAGCATTTT.

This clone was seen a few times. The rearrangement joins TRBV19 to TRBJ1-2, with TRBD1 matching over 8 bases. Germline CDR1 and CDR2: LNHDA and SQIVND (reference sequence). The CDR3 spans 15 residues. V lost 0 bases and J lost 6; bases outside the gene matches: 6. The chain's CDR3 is CASSIDRQGTDGYTF. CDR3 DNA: TGTGCCAGTAGTATAGATCGACAGGGGACGGATGGCTACACCTTC.

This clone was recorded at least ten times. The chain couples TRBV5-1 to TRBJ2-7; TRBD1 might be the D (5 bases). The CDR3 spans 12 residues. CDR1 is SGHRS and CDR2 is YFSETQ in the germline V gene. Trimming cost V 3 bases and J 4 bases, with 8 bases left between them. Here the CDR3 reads CASSSTVYEQYF. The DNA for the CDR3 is TGCGCCAGCAGCTCGACAGTGTACGAGCAGTACTTC.

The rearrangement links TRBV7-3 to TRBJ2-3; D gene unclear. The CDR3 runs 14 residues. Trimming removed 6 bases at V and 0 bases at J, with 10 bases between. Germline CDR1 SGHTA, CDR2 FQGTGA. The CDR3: CASRESGSTDTQYF. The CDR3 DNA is TGTGCCAGCAGGGAATCGGGTAGCACAGATACGCAGTATTTT. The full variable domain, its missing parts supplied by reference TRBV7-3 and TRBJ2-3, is GAGVSQTPSNKVTEKGKYVELRCDPISGHTALYWYRQSLGQGPEFLIYFQGTGAADDSGLPNDRFFAVRPEGSVSTLKIQRTERGDSAVYLCASRESGSTDTQYFGPGTRLTVL.

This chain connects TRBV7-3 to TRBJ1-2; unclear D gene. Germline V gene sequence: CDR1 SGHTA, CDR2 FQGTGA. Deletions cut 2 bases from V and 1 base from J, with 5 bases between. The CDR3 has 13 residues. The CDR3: CASSLSSNYGYTF. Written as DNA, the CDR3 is TGTGCCAGCAGCTTATCGAGTAACTATGGCTACACCTTC.

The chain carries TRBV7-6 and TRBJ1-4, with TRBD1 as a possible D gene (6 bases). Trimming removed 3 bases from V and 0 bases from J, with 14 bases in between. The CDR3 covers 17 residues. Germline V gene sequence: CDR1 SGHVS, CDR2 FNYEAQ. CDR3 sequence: CASSFRGPPATNEKLFF. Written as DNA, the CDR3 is TGTGCCAGCAGCTTCAGGGGACCCCCGGCAACTAATGAAAAACTGTTTTTT.

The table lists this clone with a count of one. CDR3 loop: CASRLGLAVQETQYF. The CDR3 DNA follows: TGTGCCAGCAGGCTGGGACTAGCGGTGCAAGAGACCCAGTACTTC. V usage is TRBV27 and J usage is TRBJ2-5; TRBD2 matches at 11 bases. After removal of 6 bases from V and 2 bases from J, the junction contained 5 bases not matched to a gene. The CDR3 is 15 amino acids. The germline V gene has CDR1 MNHEY and CDR2 SMNVEV (reference sequence).

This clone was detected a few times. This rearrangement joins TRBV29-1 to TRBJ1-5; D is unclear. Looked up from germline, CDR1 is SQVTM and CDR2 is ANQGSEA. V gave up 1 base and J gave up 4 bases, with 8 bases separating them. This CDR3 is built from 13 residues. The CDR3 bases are TGCAGCGTTGAAGTCACAGTGAATCAGCCCCAGCATTTT. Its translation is CSVEVTVNQPQHF.

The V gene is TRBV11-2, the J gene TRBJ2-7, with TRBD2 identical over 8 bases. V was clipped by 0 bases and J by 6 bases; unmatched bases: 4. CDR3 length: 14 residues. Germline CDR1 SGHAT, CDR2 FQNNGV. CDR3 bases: TGTGCCAGCAGCTTAGATCGGGCGGGGGGCGAGCAGTACTTC. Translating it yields CASSLDRAGGEQYF.

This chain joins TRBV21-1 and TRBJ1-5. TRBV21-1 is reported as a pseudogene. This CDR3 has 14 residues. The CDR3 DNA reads TGTGCCAGCAGCAAAGTCCAAAGAGATCAGCCCCAGCATTTT. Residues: CASSKVQRDQPQHF.

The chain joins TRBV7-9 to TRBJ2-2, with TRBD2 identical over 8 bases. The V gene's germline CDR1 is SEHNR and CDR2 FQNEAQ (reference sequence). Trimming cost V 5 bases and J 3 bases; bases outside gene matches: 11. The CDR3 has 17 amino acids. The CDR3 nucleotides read TGTGCCAGCAGCGTTCGGTACCGGGAGGGTTACACCGGGGAGCTGTTTTTT. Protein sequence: CASSVRYREGYTGELFF. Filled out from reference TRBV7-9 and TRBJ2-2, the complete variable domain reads DTGVSQNPRHKITKRGQNVTFRCDPISEHNRLYWYRQTLGQGPEFLTYFQNEAQLEKSRLLSDRFSAERPKGSFSTLEIQRTEQGDSAMYLCASSVRYREGYTGELFFGEGSRLTVL.

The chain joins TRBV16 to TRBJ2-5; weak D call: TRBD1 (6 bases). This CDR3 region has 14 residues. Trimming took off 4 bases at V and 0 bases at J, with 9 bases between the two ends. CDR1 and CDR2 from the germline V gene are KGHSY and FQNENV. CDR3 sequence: CASSPQGYQETQYF. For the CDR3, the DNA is TGTGCCAGCAGCCCTCAGGGGTACCAAGAGACCCAGTACTTC.

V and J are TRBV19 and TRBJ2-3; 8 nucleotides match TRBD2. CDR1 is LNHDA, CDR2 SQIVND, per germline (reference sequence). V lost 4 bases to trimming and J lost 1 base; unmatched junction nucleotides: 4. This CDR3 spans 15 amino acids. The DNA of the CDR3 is TGTGCCAGTAGTACCCTAGCGGGCCGCACAGATACGCAGTATTTT. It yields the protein CASSTLAGRTDTQYF.

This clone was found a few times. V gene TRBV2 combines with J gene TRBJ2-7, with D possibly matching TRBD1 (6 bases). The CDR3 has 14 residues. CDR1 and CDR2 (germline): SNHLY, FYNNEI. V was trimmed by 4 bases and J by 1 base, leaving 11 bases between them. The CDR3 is CASSATGFSYEQYF. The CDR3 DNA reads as TGTGCCAGCAGTGCCACAGGGTTTTCCTACGAGCAGTACTTC. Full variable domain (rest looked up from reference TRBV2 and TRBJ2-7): EPEVTQTPSHQVTQMGQEVILRCVPISNHLYFYWYRQILGQKVEFLVSFYNNEISEKSEIFDDQFSVERPDGSNFTLKIRSTKLEDSAMYFCASSATGFSYEQYFGPGTRLTVT.

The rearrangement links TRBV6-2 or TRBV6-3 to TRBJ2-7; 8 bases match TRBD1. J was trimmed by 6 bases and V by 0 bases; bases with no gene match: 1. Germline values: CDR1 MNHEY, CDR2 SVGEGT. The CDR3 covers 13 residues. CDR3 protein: CASSYSDRGEQYF. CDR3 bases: TGTGCCAGCAGTTACTCCGACAGGGGCGAGCAGTACTTC.

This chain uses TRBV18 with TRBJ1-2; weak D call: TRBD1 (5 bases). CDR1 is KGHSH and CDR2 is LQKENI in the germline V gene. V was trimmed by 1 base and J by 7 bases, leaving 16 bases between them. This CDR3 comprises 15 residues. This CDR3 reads CASSPQGPRVGGYTF. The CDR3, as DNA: TGTGCCAGCTCACCACAGGGGCCGCGAGTTGGTGGCTACACCTTC.

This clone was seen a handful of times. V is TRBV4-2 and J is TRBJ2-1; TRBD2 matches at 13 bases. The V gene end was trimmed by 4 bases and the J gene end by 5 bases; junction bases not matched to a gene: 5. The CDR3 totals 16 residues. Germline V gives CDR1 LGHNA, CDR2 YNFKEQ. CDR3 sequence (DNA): TGTGCCAGCAGCCCCCGACTAGCGGGGGGAAACAATGAGCAGTTCTTC. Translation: CASSPRLAGGNNEQFF.

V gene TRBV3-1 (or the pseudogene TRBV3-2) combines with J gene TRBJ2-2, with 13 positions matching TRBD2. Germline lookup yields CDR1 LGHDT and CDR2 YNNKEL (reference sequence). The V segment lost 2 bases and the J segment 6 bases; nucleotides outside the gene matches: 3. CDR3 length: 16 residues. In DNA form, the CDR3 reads TGTGCCAGCAGCCAAACACTAGCGGGAGGGCCCGGGGAGCTGTTTTTT. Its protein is CASSQTLAGGPGELFF.

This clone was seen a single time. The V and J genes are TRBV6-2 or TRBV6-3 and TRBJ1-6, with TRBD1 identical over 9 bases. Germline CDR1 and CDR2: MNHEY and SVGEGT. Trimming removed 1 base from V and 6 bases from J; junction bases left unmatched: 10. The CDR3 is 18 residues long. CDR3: CASSYFGPGTGSNSPLHF. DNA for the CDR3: TGTGCCAGCAGTTACTTCGGGCCCGGGACAGGGTCTAATTCACCCCTCCACTTT.